This TCR beta chain was identified in a study of T cells in localized non-small cell lung cancer. Points from the study as a whole: Tumor showed lower T cell clonality than uninvolved adjacent lung, where it was highest. With higher T cell density in blood came longer overall survival. Sequencing involved a lone tumor region, leaving heterogeneity possible. There were a median around 57 of the top 100 tumor clones appearing in adjacent lung.

Repertoires were generated with immunoSEQ multiplex PCR, while TCRdb's copy carries only in-frame clones and drops some. The sample holds roughly 20,000 clones; 70% to 90% are singletons and the top ten take under 30%. There are 14 residues in the CDR3. CDR1 is SGHAT and CDR2 is FQDESV in the germline V gene (reference sequence). V shed 3 bases and J shed 3 bases, with 12 bases lying between them. With respect to this clone: What it binds is unknown.

This sequence was found in a male donor older than 55 with stage II lung adenocarcinoma. The chain couples TRBV11-1 to TRBJ2-7; TRBD2 is a possible D gene (6 bases). Sequences were derived from peripheral blood mononuclear cells, sampled before any cancer treatment. CDR3 protein: CASSFGIADYEQYF. CDR3 in DNA: TGTGCCAGCAGCTTCGGGATAGCGGACTACGAGCAGTACTTC.